A selection of T cell receptor beta chains follows, all from one sample in a study of T-cell reconstitution after alpha-beta-depleted transplantation in children. Via MiXCR, TCRdb re-called the PCR reads, giving one row per CDR3 protein. The table lists about 610,000 distinct CDR3 sequences, 25% to 30% of them singletons, with 30% to 45% in the top ten. Sequencing was performed on PBMCs, taken before TCRalphabeta/CD19-depleted stem cell transplant. Receptors originate from a boy younger than two with Wiskott-Aldrich syndrome, due to receive a stem cell transplant. The CDR3 runs from the conserved cysteine through the conserved F or W. The order of the fields is CDR3 DNA, CDR3 protein, V gene, clone size, D gene, J gene. The D gene is left open where the match is weak. The listing skips clone size in some rows; elsewhere it reads once, few, many or a size class.

TGCGCCAGCAGCTTGGTCGGGAGGGCCTACGAGCAGTACTTC | CASSLVGRAYEQYF | TRBV5-1 | many | TRBD2 | TRBJ2-7
TGTGCCAGCTCGTCCGGGACTAGCGGGAGCTCCTACAATGAGCAGTTCTTC | CASSSGTSGSSYNEQFF | TRBV18 | - | TRBD2 | TRBJ2-1
TGTGCCATCAGTGTTACGGCGGGAGCCACAGATACGCAGTATTTT | CAISVTAGATDTQYF | TRBV10-3 | - | TRBD2 | TRBJ2-3
TGCGCCAGCAGCCATCACGCTCGTGGCTCCTACGAGCAGTACTTC | CASSHHARGSYEQYF | TRBV5-1 | - | - | TRBJ2-7
TGTGCCAGCAGTCCAACAGGGCGGGTTGAGCAGTACTTC | CASSPTGRVEQYF | TRBV5-8 | few | - | TRBJ2-7
TGTGCCAGCAGCGTCGGACAGGGCTCCTACAATGAGCAGTTCTTC | CASSVGQGSYNEQFF | TRBV9 | many | TRBD1 | TRBJ2-1
TGTGCCAGCGACAGGGACTCTTCCGAGCAGTACTTC | CASDRDSSEQYF | TRBV2 | - | - | TRBJ2-7
TGTGCCAGCAGCAGACGAGAATACGAGCAGTACTTC | CASSRREYEQYF | TRBV12-3/TRBV12-4 | few | - | TRBJ2-7
TGTGCCAGCAGTTACTCGCGCATTAACTATGGCTACACCTTC | CASSYSRINYGYTF | TRBV27 | few | - | TRBJ1-2
TGTGCCAGCAGTGCAAGCGGGAGGGCCTGGTTCTTC | CASSASGRAWFF | TRBV27 | - | TRBD2 | TRBJ2-1
TGCAGTGCTAGCCGGCGGGTAGTACGAAGCACAGATACGCAGTATTTT | CSASRRVVRSTDTQYF | TRBV20-1 | few | - | TRBJ2-3
TGTGCCAGCAGCCCGGGACACCTTAATGAAAAACTGTTTTTT | CASSPGHLNEKLFF | TRBV6-1 | - | - | TRBJ1-4
TGCAGTGCTAGAGATCATGGGAGGGGGAAAAAATATAGCAATCAGCCCCAGCATTTT | CSARDHGRGKKYSNQPQHF | TRBV20-1 | few | - | TRBJ1-5
TGTGCCAGCAGAAGCGCGGGTGAGCAGTTCTTC | CASRSAGEQFF | TRBV6-6 | - | - | TRBJ2-1
TGCAGTGCCGCCCGGCAGCTCAAGGGCGGGGAGCTGTTTTTT | CSAARQLKGGELFF | TRBV20-1 | - | - | TRBJ2-2
TGTGCCAGCAGCGTAGACGGGTTCTATGGCTACACCTTC | CASSVDGFYGYTF | TRBV9 | few | - | TRBJ1-2
TGCGCCAGCAGCAACGGTTTAGCCAAAAACATTCAGTACTTC | CASSNGLAKNIQYF | TRBV5-1 | - | - | TRBJ2-4
TGCGCCAGCAGCTTGGCCACGGGTGACTATGGCTACACCTTC | CASSLATGDYGYTF | TRBV5-1 | few | - | TRBJ1-2
TGTGCCAGCAGCCCACTAGGGAGGTTTGGTGAGCAGTTCTTC | CASSPLGRFGEQFF | TRBV9 | - | - | TRBJ2-1
TGCAGTGCTAGGCGGGACAGGCAAACTTTCTACGAGCAGTACTTC | CSARRDRQTFYEQYF | TRBV20-1 | few | TRBD1 | TRBJ2-7
TGTGCCAGCAGCAACGCACTCCCCGCAGGGGGCGAAAAACTGTTTTTT | CASSNALPAGGEKLFF | TRBV7-9 | - | TRBD1 | TRBJ1-4
TGCGCCAGCAGCGCCTCCGGGACAGGAGGCGAGCAGTACTTC | CASSASGTGGEQYF | TRBV5-1 | few | TRBD1 | TRBJ2-7
TGTGCCACCAGCCCGGAGGAAGCTTCGTTCTCTGGAAACACCATATATTTT | CATSPEEASFSGNTIYF | TRBV15 | - | - | TRBJ1-3
TGTGCCAGCAGCTTAAGCGGTTTAGCGGGACACACAGATACGCAGTATTTT | CASSLSGLAGHTDTQYF | TRBV7-2 | - | TRBD2 | TRBJ2-3
TGTGCCAGCTGCTCGGTGGGGCCGACGAACAATGAGCAGTTCTTC | CASCSVGPTNNEQFF | TRBV28 | - | - | TRBJ2-1
TGTGCCACCAGCACTTACAGGGTTCTAGTTCAAGAGACCCAGTACTTC | CATSTYRVLVQETQYF | TRBV15 | few | - | TRBJ2-5
TGTGCCAGCAGTCGTAACTATGGCTACACCTTC | CASSRNYGYTF | TRBV12-3/TRBV12-4 | - | - | TRBJ1-2
TGCAGTGCTAGCAGGAGAGGGGACTATGGCTACACCTTC | CSASRRGDYGYTF | TRBV20-1 | - | - | TRBJ1-2
TGCGCCAGCAGTTTGAGGCTAGCGGCTAGCACAGATACGCAGTATTTT | CASSLRLAASTDTQYF | TRBV5-1 | many | TRBD2 | TRBJ2-3
TGCAGTGCTACCTGGACAGGGAGCTACTATGGCTACACCTTC | CSATWTGSYYGYTF | TRBV20-1 | - | TRBD1 | TRBJ1-2
TGTGCCAGCAGCTTACGACGCCTAGGGCATTCACAAGAGACCCAGTACTTC | CASSLRRLGHSQETQYF | TRBV7-2 | - | - | TRBJ2-5
TGTGCCAGCAGTGATCCAAGGGAGGGCCGCAATGAGCAGTTCTTC | CASSDPREGRNEQFF | TRBV6-1 | - | TRBD2 | TRBJ2-1
TGTGCCAGCAGCCCGGGACAGGGGACTGAGACCCAGTACTTC | CASSPGQGTETQYF | TRBV7-2 | - | TRBD1 | TRBJ2-5
TGCGCCAGCAGCTTCGGGGTAGCGGGCCCGAACACCGGGGAGCTGTTTTTT | CASSFGVAGPNTGELFF | TRBV5-1 | few | TRBD2 | TRBJ2-2
TGCGCCAGCAGCTCAGCCTCTAGCGGGAGGTTCACAGATACGCAGTATTTT | CASSSASSGRFTDTQYF | TRBV5-1 | few | TRBD2 | TRBJ2-3
TGTGCCACTGAGGGCGGAGCTTACAATGAGCAGTTCTTC | CATEGGAYNEQFF | TRBV21-1 | few | - | TRBJ2-1
TGCAGTGCTAGACTCAAAGCGAGGGGCTACGAGCAGTACTTC | CSARLKARGYEQYF | TRBV20-1 | few | - | TRBJ2-7
TGCAGTGCTAGTAGTTCCTACGGCGAAGCTTTCTTT | CSASSSYGEAFF | TRBV20-1 | few | - | TRBJ1-1
TGCAGTGCTCCACCTACTAGCGGGAGTTTCTACGAGCAGTACTTC | CSAPPTSGSFYEQYF | TRBV20-1 | - | TRBD2 | TRBJ2-7
TGTGCCATCATGGGACTAGCGGGATCCGAGCAGTACTTC | CAIMGLAGSEQYF | TRBV10-3 | - | TRBD2 | TRBJ2-7
TGTGCCAGCGAATCCCCGGGACAGGGAGGAGACGAGCAGTACTTC | CASESPGQGGDEQYF | TRBV28 | few | TRBD1 | TRBJ2-7
TGTGCCTGGCGAACTAGCGTCTCCTCCTACGAGCAGTACTTC | CAWRTSVSSYEQYF | TRBV30 | few | TRBD2 | TRBJ2-7
TGCGCCAGCAGCTTGACTCCAACATCTATTAACACTGAAGCTTTCTTT | CASSLTPTSINTEAFF | TRBV5-1 | few | - | TRBJ1-1
TGCGCCAGCAGCCGCCGGGACATCCAAGAGACCCAGTACTTC | CASSRRDIQETQYF | TRBV5-1 | few | - | TRBJ2-5
TGCGCCAGCAGCTCCAAAGCGGGAGGGTCCTACAATGAGCAGTTCTTC | CASSSKAGGSYNEQFF | TRBV5-1 | - | TRBD2 | TRBJ2-1
TGTGCCAGCAGGGGGACAGGGAGACCCGGGGAGCTGTTTTTT | CASRGTGRPGELFF | TRBV12-3/TRBV12-4 | - | TRBD1 | TRBJ2-2
TGTGCCAGCAGCCACATAGGGACCTACGAGCAGTACTTC | CASSHIGTYEQYF | TRBV7-2 | few | - | TRBJ2-7
TGTGCCAGCAGTAAGACTAGCGGGAGGGTTCATGAGCAGTTCTTC | CASSKTSGRVHEQFF | TRBV12-3/TRBV12-4 | - | TRBD2 | TRBJ2-1
TGTGCCACCAGCAGAGACTCGGGTGAGCAGTTCTTC | CATSRDSGEQFF | TRBV15 | - | - | TRBJ2-1